These 11 T cell receptor beta chains share one sample of origin, sequenced in a study of human T cells and chemical hapten exposure. TCRdb redid the calling of the RACE reads with MiXCR, one entry per CDR3 protein. This repertoire shows under 200,000 distinct CDR3 sequences, around 15% found once; its top ten account for 1.5% to 2%. Regarding time point: patch test 1, 2 weeks after DPC sensitization. Treatment given: therapeutic diphenylcyclopropenone sensitization with weekly scalp DPC. The sample in question was whole blood, obtained in connection with sensitization to the hapten diphenylcyclopropenone (DPC). The receptor source for this set is a young woman with alopecia areata. Some clones in this sample may be carry-over from other donors' samples.

The rearrangement links TRBV4-1 to TRBJ2-1; D is ambiguous. The CDR3 is 12 residues long. V dropped 1 base and J dropped 15 bases, with 13 bases sitting between them. Germline CDR1 reads MGHRA; CDR2 reads YSYEKL. The CDR3 DNA sequence: TGCGCCAGCAGCCAAGTCCTAGGCGATCTGTTCTTC. Translating it yields CASSQVLGDLFF.

The chain has TRBV3-1 and TRBJ2-1, with 7 nucleotides matching TRBD1. The V segment lost 1 base and the J segment 12 bases; nucleotides outside the gene matches: 12. The CDR3 has 15 residues. Per the germline V gene, CDR1 is LGHDT and CDR2 is YNNKEL (reference sequence). As DNA, the CDR3 is TGTGCCAGCAGCCAAGGCTCACCGGGACAGCTGACGCAGTTCTTC. Protein sequence: CASSQGSPGQLTQFF.

This clonotype has more than one count but fewer than ten. CDR3 protein: CASRATGGINNEQFF. CDR3 nucleotide sequence: TGTGCCAGCAGGGCGACAGGGGGCATTAACAATGAGCAGTTCTTC. This chain connects TRBV12-3 or TRBV12-4 to TRBJ2-1, with 10 bases that match TRBD1. V was pared by 6 bases and J by 5 bases, with 7 bases of the junction left unmatched. CDR3 length equals 15 residues.

The chain employs TRBV11-1 and TRBJ2-1; 8 bases are shared with TRBD1. CDR3 length: 11 residues. With 4 bases clipped from V and 15 bases from J, the junction kept 5 bases outside the gene matches. Germline assignment: CDR1 SGHAT and CDR2 FQDESV (reference sequence). The CDR3 DNA reads TGTGCCAGCAGCTCCGGACAGGGAACGTTCTTC. This translates into CASSSGQGTFF.

This clonotype was seen a few times. The gene calls are TRBV28 and TRBJ1-5, with D possibly matching TRBD1 (5 bases). V lost 4 bases to trimming and J lost 1 base, with 8 bases between them. CDR1 and CDR2 (germline): MDHEN, SYDVKM. This CDR3 has 14 amino acids. CDR3 amino acids: CASSSRVSNQPQHF. Written as DNA, the CDR3 is TGTGCCAGCAGTTCCAGGGTGAGCAATCAGCCCCAGCATTTT.

In its sample, this clonotype was seen a few times. The J gene is TRBJ1-1, the V gene TRBV29-1; D might be TRBD1 (6 bases). Trimming pared 4 bases from V and 8 bases from J, leaving 17 bases between. The CDR3 extends over 13 amino acids. Germline V gene data show CDR1 as SQVTM and CDR2 as ANQGSEA. CDR3 protein: CSVVPVTGGEAFF. The CDR3 DNA reads as TGCAGCGTTGTCCCTGTGACAGGCGGGGAAGCTTTCTTT.

CDR3 sequence reads: CASSLTSSSNQPQHF. The CDR3 DNA reads TGTGCCAGCAGTTTAACCTCCAGCAGCAATCAGCCCCAGCATTTT. The chain joins TRBV12-3 or TRBV12-4 to TRBJ1-5; unclear D gene. Trimming removed 2 bases from V and 1 base from J, with 9 bases in between. The CDR3 spans 15 residues.

This clonotype showed up many times. V gene TRBV28 combines with J gene TRBJ2-7; D might be TRBD2 (5 bases). The CDR3 spans 13 residues. The germline V gene has CDR1 MDHEN and CDR2 SYDVKM. The CDR3 DNA sequence: TGTGCAACATTGGGAGTATTCGACTACGAGCAGTACTTC. As protein: CATLGVFDYEQYF.

The CDR3 here is CASSYFQGVGPQHF. For the CDR3, the DNA is TGTGCCAGCAGTTACTTCCAGGGTGTGGGGCCCCAGCATTTT. The chain uses TRBV6-5 and TRBJ1-5; possibly TRBD1 for D (5 bases). Per germline, CDR1 MNHEY and CDR2 SVGAGI. This CDR3 has 14 amino acids. The V end lost 1 base, the J end lost 9 bases, and 13 bases lay between the germline ends.

This clonotype has a single count. The chain uses TRBV12-3 or TRBV12-4 and TRBJ2-7; TRBD2 matches at 10 bases. CDR3 length equals 12 residues. V dropped 6 bases and J dropped 4; count of bases not matched to a gene: 0. The CDR3 sequence: CASRLAGYEQYF. The CDR3, as DNA: TGTGCCAGCAGACTAGCGGGATACGAGCAGTACTTC.

This clonotype has at least ten counts. The chain combines TRBV7-9 with TRBJ1-1; 11 nucleotides agree with TRBD1. The length of the CDR3 is 14 residues. From germline, CDR1 is SEHNR and CDR2 FQNEAQ (reference sequence). V shed 5 bases and J 6 bases; nucleotides not matched to a gene: 5. The CDR3 coding sequence is TGTGCCAGCAGCCGGACAGGGGGCGGAGCTGAAGCTTTCTTT. Translated: CASSRTGGGAEAFF. Full variable domain (outside the CDR3, taken from reference TRBV7-9 and TRBJ1-1): DTGVSQNPRHKITKRGQNVTFRCDPISEHNRLYWYRQTLGQGPEFLTYFQNEAQLEKSRLLSDRFSAERPKGSFSTLEIQRTEQGDSAMYLCASSRTGGGAEAFFGQGTRLTVV.